Following are 7 T cell receptor beta chains from one sample sequenced in a study of shared clonotypes between healthy human individuals. Libraries were prepared by immunoSEQ multiplex PCR; TCRdb keeps only in-frame clonotypes and omits some of them. The sample lists 2 million to 2.5 million clones; 85% to 95% were seen once. The sequenced material came from naive CD4+ T cells from PBMCs. This sample's subset: CD45RA+ positively selected. Receptor source: a man in his late teens or twenties in good health. Some clones in this sample may be carry-over from other donors' samples.

This chain joins TRBV5-1 and TRBJ2-1; D call uncertain. Germline V lookup: CDR1 SGHRS, CDR2 YFSETQ. This CDR3 comprises 13 residues. Trimming pared 7 bases from V and 1 base from J, leaving 9 bases between. The CDR3 loop is CASRSESYNEQFF. The CDR3 DNA reads TGCGCCAGCCGCAGCGAGTCCTACAATGAGCAGTTCTTC.

The chain employs TRBV19 and TRBJ2-1, with 13 positions matching TRBD2. The CDR3 contains 13 residues. With V trimmed by 7 bases and J by 11 bases, 5 bases remained unmatched. CDR1 LNHDA and CDR2 SQIVND come from the germline V gene (reference sequence). The CDR3 nucleotides read TGTGCCAGTACCAGGACTAGCGGGAGCAAGCAGTTCTTC. This codes for CASTRTSGSKQFF.

V gene TRBV2 combines with J gene TRBJ1-6; D is uncertain. The CDR3 runs to 14 residues. CDR1 is SNHLY and CDR2 is FYNNEI in the germline V gene. V gave up 3 bases and J gave up 9 bases, with 12 bases separating them. DNA of the CDR3: TGTGCCAGCAGTGACATCGGCCGCACTTCACCCCTCCACTTT. It encodes CASSDIGRTSPLHF.

The chain uses TRBV7-6 and TRBJ1-1; the D gene is possibly TRBD1 (6 bases). Trimming shortened V by 0 bases and J by 0 bases, and 11 bases separated the two germline ends. The CDR3 consists of 16 residues. In germline, CDR1 is SGHVS, CDR2 FNYEAQ. CDR3 bases: TGTGCCAGCAGCTTAGCACAGGGATCTATGAACACTGAAGCTTTCTTT. Translated: CASSLAQGSMNTEAFF.

The sample holds a few counts of this clone. The genes are TRBV11-2 and TRBJ1-1; 7 bases agree with TRBD1. Germline loops: CDR1 SGHAT, CDR2 FQNNGV. V lost 7 bases and J lost 4; bases outside the gene matches: 9. This CDR3 contains 14 residues. The chain's CDR3 is CASTLHRGGTEAFF. DNA for the CDR3: TGTGCCAGCACCCTGCACAGGGGTGGCACTGAAGCTTTCTTT.

This chain joins TRBV18 and TRBJ2-1; D not resolved. V was clipped by 1 base and J by 8 bases, with 15 bases between them. Germline-derived CDR1 and CDR2 are KGHSH and LQKENI. The CDR3 contains 15 residues. In DNA, the CDR3 is TGTGCCAGCTCACCACTGGCCACCACCGGGCATGAGCAGTTCTTC. Amino acid sequence: CASSPLATTGHEQFF.

J is TRBJ2-5 and V is TRBV29-1; TRBD1 is a possible D gene (6 bases). CDR1 and CDR2 from the germline V gene are SQVTM and ANQGSEA. The ends were cut back, 3 bases at V and 2 bases at J, with 7 bases in the middle. The CDR3 length is 12 residues. CDR3: CSVERGQETQYF. CDR3 nucleotide sequence: TGCAGCGTTGAGAGGGGGCAAGAGACCCAGTACTTC.